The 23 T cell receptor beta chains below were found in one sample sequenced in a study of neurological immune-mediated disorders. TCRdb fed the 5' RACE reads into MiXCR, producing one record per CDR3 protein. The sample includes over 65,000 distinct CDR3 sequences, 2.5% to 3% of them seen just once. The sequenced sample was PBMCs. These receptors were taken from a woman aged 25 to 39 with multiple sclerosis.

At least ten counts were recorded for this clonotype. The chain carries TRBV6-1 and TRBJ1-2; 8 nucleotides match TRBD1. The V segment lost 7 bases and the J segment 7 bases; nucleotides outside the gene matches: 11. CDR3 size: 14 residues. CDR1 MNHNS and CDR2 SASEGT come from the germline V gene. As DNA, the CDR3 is TGTGCCAGCACCGACAACAGGGGGTACCTTGGCTACACCTTC. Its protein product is CASTDNRGYLGYTF.

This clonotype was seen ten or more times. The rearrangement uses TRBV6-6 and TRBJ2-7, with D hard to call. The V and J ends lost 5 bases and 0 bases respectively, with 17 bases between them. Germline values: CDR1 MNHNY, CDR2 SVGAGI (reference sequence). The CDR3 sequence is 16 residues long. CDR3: CASSPQSTQSSYEQYF. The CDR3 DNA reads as TGTGCCAGCAGTCCTCAATCGACCCAAAGCTCCTACGAGCAGTACTTC.

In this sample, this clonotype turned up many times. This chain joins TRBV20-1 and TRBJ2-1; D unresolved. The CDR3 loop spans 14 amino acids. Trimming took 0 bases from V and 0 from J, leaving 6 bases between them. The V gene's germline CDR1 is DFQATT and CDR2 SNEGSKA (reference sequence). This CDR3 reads CSAREPSSYNEQFF. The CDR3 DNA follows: TGCAGTGCTAGAGAGCCCAGCTCCTACAATGAGCAGTTCTTC.

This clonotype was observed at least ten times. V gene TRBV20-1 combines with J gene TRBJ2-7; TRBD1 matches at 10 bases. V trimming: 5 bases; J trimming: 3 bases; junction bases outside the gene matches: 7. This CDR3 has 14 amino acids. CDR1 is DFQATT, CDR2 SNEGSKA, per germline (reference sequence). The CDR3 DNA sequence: TGCAGTGCTCGCAACCGGGACAGGGGCTACGAGCAGTACTTC. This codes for CSARNRDRGYEQYF.

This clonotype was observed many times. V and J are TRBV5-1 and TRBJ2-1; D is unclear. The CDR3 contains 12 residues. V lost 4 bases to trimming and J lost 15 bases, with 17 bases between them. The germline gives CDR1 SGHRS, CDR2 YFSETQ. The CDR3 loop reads CASSPVGGEAFF. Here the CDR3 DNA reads TGCGCCAGCAGCCCCGTAGGCGGCGAGGCGTTCTTC.

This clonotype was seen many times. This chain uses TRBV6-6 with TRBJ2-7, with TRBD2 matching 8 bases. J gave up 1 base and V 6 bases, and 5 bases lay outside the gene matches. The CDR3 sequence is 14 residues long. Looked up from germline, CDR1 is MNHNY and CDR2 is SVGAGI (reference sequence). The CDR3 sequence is CASSKGLASYEQYF. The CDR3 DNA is TGTGCCAGCAGCAAAGGACTAGCTTCCTACGAGCAGTACTTC.

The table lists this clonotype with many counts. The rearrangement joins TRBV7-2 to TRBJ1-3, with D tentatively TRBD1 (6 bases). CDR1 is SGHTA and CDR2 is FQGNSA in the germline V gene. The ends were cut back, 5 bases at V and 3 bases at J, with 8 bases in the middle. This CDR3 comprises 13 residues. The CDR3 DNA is TGTGCCAGCAGCACGGACAGTGGAAACACCATATATTTT. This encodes CASSTDSGNTIYF.

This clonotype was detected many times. CDR3 sequence reads: CASSPLWASNQPQHF. CDR3 sequence (DNA): TGTGCCAGCAGTCCCCTGTGGGCTAGCAATCAGCCCCAGCATTTT. The chain is built from TRBV12-3 or TRBV12-4 and TRBJ1-5; D remains unclear. The ends were cut back, 5 bases at V and 0 bases at J, with 11 bases in the middle. The CDR3 is 15 amino acids.

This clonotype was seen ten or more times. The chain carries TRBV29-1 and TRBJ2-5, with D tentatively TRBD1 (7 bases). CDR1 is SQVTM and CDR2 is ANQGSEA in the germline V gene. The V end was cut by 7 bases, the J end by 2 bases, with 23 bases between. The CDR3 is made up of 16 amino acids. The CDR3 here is CSASGSRQGGQETQYF. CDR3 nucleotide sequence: TGCAGCGCATCCGGGAGCAGGCAGGGGGGACAAGAGACCCAGTACTTC.

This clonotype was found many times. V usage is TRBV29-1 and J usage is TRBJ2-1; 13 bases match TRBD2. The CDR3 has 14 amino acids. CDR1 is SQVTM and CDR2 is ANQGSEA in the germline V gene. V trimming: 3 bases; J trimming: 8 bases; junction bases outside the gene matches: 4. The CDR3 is CSVDGTSGIHEQFF. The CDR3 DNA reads TGCAGCGTTGACGGGACTAGCGGGATCCATGAGCAGTTCTTC.

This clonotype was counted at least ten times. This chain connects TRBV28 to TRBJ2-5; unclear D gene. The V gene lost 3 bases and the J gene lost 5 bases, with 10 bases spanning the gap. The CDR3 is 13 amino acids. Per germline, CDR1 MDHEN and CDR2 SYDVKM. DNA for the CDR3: TGTGCCAGCAGTTTTCCTAGTTTGGAGACCCAGTACTTC. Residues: CASSFPSLETQYF. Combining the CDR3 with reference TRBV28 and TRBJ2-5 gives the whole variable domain DVKVTQSSRYLVKRTGEKVFLECVQDMDHENMFWYRQDPGLGLRLIYFSYDVKMKEKGDIPEGYSVSREKKERFSLILESASTNQTSMYLCASSFPSLETQYFGPGTRLLVL.

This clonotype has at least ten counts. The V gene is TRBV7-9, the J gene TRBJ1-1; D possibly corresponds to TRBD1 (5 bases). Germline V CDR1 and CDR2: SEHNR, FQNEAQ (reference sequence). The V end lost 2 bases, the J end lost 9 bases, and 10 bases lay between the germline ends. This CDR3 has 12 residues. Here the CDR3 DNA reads TGTGCCAGCAGCTTAATGGGACTCCAAGCTTTCTTT. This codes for CASSLMGLQAFF.

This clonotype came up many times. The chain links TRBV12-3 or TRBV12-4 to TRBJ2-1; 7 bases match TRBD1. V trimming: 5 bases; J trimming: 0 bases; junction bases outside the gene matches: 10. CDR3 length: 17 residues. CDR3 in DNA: TGTGCCAGCAGTCCCAGGGACAGTCCGAGCTCCTACAATGAGCAGTTCTTC. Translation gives CASSPRDSPSSYNEQFF.

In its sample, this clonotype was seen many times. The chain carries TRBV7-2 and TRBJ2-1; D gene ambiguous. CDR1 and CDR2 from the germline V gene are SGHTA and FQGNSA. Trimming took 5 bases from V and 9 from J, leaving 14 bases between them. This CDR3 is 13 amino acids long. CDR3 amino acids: CASSGFGSTEQFF. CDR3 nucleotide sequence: TGTGCCAGCAGCGGTTTTGGTTCGACTGAGCAGTTCTTC.

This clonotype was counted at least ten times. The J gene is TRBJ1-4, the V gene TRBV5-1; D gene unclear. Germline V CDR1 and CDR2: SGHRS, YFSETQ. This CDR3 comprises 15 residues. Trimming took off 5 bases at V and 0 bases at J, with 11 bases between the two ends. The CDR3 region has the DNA TGCGCCAGCAGTTCCGACGGTTCAACTAATGAAAAACTGTTTTTT. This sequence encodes CASSSDGSTNEKLFF.

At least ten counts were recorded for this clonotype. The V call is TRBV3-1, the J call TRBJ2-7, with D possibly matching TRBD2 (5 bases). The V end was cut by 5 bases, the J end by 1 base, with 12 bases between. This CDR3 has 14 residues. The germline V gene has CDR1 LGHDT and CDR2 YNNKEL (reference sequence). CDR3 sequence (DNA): TGTGCCAGCAGCGAACTCGGACTTTCCTACGAGCAGTACTTC. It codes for CASSELGLSYEQYF.

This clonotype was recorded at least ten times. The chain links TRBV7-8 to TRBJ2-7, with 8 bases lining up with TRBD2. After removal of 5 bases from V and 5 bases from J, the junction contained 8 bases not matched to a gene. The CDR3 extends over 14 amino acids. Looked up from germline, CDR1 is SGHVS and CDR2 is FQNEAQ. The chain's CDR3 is CASSQSGSLDEQYF. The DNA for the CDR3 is TGTGCCAGCAGCCAGAGCGGGAGTCTAGACGAGCAGTACTTC.

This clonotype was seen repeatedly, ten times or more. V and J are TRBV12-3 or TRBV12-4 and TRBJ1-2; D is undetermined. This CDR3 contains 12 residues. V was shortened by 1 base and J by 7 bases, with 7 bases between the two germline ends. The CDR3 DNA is TGTGCCAGCAGTTTAGACGGTCGTGGCTACACCTTC. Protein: CASSLDGRGYTF.

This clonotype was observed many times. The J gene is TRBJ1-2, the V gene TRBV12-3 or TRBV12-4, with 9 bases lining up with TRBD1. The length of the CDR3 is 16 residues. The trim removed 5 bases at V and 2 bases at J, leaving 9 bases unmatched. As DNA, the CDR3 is TGTGCCAGCAGTGATCGGACAGGGGCTCAAAACTATGGCTACACCTTC. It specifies CASSDRTGAQNYGYTF.

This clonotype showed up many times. The CDR3 DNA reads TGTGCCAGCTCACCACGGTCAGGCCAGCTCGATTTCTTT. It is translated as CASSPRSGQLDFF. The chain has TRBV18 and TRBJ1-1; no clear D. The CDR3 has 13 amino acids. V lost 1 base, J lost 13 bases, and 16 bases lay in between. Germline CDR1 KGHSH, CDR2 LQKENI. Full variable domain (rest looked up from reference TRBV18 and TRBJ1-1): NAGVMQNPRHLVRRRGQEARLRCSPMKGHSHVYWYRQLPEEGLKFMVYLQKENIIDESGMPKERFSAEFPKEGPSILRIQQVVRGDSAAYFCASSPRSGQLDFFGQGTRLTVV.

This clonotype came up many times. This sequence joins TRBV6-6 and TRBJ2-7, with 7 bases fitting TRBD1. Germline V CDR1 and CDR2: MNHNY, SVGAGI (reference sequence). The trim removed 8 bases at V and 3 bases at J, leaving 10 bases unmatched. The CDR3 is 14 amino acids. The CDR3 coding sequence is TGTGCCAGCGCGCTCACAGGGGTCAACTACGAGCAGTACTTC. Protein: CASALTGVNYEQYF.

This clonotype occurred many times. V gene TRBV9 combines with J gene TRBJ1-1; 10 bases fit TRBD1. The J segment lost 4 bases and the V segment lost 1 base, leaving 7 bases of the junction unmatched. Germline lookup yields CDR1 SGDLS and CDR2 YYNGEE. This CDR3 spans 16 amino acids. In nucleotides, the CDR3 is TGTGCCAGCAGCGTATCCGGGACAGGGGTAGGCACTGAAGCTTTCTTT. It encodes CASSVSGTGVGTEAFF. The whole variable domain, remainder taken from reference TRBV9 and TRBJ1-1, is DSGVTQTPKHLITATGQRVTLRCSPRSGDLSVYWYQQSLDQGLQFLIQYYNGEERAKGNILERFSAQQFPDLHSELNLSSLELGDSALYFCASSVSGTGVGTEAFFGQGTRLTVV.

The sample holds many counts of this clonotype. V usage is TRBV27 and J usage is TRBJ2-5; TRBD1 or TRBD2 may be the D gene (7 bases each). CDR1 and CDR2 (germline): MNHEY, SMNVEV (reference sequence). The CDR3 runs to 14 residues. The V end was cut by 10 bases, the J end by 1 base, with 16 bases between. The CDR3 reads CAISGGGVQETQYF. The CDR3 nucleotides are TGTGCCATCTCAGGGGGGGGAGTCCAAGAGACCCAGTACTTC.